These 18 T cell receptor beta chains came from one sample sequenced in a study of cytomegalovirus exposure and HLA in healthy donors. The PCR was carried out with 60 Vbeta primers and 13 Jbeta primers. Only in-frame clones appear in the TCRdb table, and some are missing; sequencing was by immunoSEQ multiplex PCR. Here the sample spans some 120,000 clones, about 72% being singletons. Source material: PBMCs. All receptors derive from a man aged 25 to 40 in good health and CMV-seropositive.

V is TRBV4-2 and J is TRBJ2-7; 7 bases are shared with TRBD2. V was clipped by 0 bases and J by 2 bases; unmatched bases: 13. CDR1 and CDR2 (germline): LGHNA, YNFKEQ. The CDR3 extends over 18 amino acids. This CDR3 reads CASSQDWVGGTGPYEQYF. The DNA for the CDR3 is TGTGCCAGCAGCCAAGATTGGGTGGGGGGGACCGGGCCCTACGAGCAGTACTTC.

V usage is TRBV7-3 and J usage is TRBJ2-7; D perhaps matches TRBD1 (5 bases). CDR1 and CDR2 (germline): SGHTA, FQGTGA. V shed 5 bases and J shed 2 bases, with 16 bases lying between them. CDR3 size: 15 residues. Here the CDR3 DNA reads TGTGCCAGCAGCCCCACCCCCGACAGCCCCTACGAGCAGTACTTC. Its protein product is CASSPTPDSPYEQYF.

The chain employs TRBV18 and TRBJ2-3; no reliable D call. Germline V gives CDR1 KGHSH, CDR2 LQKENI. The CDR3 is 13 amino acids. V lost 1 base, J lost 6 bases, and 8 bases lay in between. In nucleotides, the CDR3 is TGTGCCAGCTCACCACGGCAGGATGATACGCAGTATTTT. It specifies CASSPRQDDTQYF.

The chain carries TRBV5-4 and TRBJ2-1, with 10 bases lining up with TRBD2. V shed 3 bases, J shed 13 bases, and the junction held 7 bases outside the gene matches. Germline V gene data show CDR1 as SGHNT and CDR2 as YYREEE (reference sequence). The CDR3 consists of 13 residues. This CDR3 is CASSSPGLAFQFF. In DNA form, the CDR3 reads TGTGCCAGCAGCTCTCCGGGACTAGCGTTTCAGTTCTTC.

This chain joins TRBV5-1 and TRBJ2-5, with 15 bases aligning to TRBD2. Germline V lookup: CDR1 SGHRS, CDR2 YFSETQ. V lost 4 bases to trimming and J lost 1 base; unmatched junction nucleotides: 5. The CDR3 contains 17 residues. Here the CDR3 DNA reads TGCGCCAGCAGCCTGGGACTAGCGGGAGGTTTCCAAGAGACCCAGTACTTC. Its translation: CASSLGLAGGFQETQYF.

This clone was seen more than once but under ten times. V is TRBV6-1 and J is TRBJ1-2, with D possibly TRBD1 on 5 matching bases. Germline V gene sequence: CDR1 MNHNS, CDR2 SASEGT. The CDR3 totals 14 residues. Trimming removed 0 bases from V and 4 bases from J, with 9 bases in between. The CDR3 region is CASSEAGLGYGYTF. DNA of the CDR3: TGTGCCAGCAGTGAAGCGGGACTCGGCTATGGCTACACCTTC.

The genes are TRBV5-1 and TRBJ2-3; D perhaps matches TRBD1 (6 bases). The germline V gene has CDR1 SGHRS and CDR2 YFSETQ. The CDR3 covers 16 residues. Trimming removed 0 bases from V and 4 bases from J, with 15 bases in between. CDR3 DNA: TGCGCCAGCAGCTTGGCCGGACAGTTACGGGCAGATACGCAGTATTTT. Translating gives CASSLAGQLRADTQYF.

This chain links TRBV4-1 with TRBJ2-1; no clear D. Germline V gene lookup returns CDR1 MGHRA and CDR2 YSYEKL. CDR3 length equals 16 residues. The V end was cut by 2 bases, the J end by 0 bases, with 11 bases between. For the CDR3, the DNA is TGCGCCAGCAGCCAATCGTTACCGAGCTCCTACAATGAGCAGTTCTTC. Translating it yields CASSQSLPSSYNEQFF.

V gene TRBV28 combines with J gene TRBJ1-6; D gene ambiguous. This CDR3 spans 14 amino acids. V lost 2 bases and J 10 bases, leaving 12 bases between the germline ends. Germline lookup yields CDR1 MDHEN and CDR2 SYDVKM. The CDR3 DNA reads TGTGCCAGCAGTTTAAGCCAGGTTTTCTCACCCCTCCACTTT. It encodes CASSLSQVFSPLHF.

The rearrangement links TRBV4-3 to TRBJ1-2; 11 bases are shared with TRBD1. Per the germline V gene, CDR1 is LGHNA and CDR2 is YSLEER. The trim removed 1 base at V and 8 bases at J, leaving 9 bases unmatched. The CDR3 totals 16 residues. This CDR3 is CASSQGSGTGGLGYTF. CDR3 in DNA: TGCGCCAGCAGCCAAGGATCCGGGACAGGGGGTTTGGGCTACACCTTC.

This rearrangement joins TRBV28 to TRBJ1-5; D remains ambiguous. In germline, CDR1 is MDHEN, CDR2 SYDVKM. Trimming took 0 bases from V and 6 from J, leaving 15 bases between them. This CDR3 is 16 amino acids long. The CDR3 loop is CASSLWGRGFGQPQHF. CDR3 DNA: TGTGCCAGCAGTTTATGGGGCCGGGGTTTCGGTCAGCCCCAGCATTTT.

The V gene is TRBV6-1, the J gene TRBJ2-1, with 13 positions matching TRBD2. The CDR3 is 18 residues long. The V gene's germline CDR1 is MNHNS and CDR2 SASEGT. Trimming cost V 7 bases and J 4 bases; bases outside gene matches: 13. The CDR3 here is CASTEARGLAGRYNEQFF. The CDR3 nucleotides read TGTGCCAGCACTGAGGCTCGGGGACTAGCGGGAAGATACAATGAGCAGTTCTTC.

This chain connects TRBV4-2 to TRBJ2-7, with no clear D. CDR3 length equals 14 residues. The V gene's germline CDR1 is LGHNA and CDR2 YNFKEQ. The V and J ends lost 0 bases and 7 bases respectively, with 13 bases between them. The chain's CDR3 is CASSQERSSREQYF. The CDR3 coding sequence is TGTGCCAGCAGCCAAGAGAGGTCCAGCCGGGAGCAGTACTTC.

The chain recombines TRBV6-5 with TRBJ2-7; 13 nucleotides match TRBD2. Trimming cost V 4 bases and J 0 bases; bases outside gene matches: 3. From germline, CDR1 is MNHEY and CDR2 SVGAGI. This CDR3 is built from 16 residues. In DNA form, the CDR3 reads TGTGCCAGCAGTTTCCGGACTAGCGGGAGCTCCTACGAGCAGTACTTC. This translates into CASSFRTSGSSYEQYF.

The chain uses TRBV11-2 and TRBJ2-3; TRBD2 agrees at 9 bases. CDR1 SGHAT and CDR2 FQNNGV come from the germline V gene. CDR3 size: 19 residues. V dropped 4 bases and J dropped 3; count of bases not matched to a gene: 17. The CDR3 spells CASSSYLLTSGGETDTQYF. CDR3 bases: TGTGCCAGCAGCTCATACCTGCTGACTAGCGGAGGCGAGACAGATACGCAGTATTTT. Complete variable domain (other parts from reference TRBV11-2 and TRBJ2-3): EAGVAQSPRYKIIEKRQSVAFWCNPISGHATLYWYQQILGQGPKLLIQFQNNGVVDDSQLPKDRFSAERLKGVDSTLKIQPAKLEDSAVYLCASSSYLLTSGGETDTQYFGPGTRLTVL.

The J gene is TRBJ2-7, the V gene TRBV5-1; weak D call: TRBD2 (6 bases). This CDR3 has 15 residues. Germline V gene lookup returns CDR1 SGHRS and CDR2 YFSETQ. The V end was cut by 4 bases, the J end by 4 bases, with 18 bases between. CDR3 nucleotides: TGCGCCAGCAGCCAGACGGGACTCCGGACATACGAGCAGTACTTC. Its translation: CASSQTGLRTYEQYF.

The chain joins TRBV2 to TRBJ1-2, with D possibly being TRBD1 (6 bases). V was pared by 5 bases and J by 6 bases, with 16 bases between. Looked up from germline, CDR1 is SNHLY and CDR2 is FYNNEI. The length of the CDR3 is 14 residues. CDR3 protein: CASSQEGQSDGYTF. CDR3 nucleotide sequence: TGTGCCAGCAGTCAGGAAGGACAGTCCGATGGCTACACCTTC.

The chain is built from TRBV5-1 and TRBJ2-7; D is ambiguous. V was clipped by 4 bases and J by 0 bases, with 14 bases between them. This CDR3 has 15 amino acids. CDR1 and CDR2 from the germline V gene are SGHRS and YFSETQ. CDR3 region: CASSPPNSLSYEQYF. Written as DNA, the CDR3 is TGCGCCAGCAGCCCGCCGAACAGCCTCTCCTACGAGCAGTACTTC.